This T cell receptor beta chain emerged from a study of CXCR3-negative and CXCR3-positive naive CD8 T cells. As for this clonotype: Its antigen is undetermined.

Study-wide findings and caveats: More hydrophobic TRB CDR3s occurred in CXCR3-positive than in CXCR3-negative naive cells. Memory cells diverged, while naive CXCR3-positive and CXCR3-negative cells had similar TRBV-TRBJ usage.

The CD45RO-CCR7+CD27+CD95- phenotype denoted naive CD8+ T cells. This CDR3 is 15 amino acids long. Germline V gene sequence: CDR1 SGHRS, CDR2 YFSETQ. Libraries were UMI-labeled 5' RACE TRB cDNA. TCRdb re-called the 5' RACE reads; every CDR3 protein appears as one record, without DNA. The sample data list some 140,000 distinct CDR3 sequences. The sample comprised naive CXCR3+ CD8+ T cells from blood. Subset reported: CD45RO-CCR7+CD27+CD95- naive CD8+ T cells expressing CXCR3 (TNR3+). This clonotype was sampled from a human donor in good health. Some clones in this sample may be carry-over from other donors' samples. The rearrangement links TRBV5-1 to TRBJ2-7; no DNA is available, so the TRBD1 call from TCRdb remains unchecked. The CDR3 protein is CASSLASLYSYEQYF.